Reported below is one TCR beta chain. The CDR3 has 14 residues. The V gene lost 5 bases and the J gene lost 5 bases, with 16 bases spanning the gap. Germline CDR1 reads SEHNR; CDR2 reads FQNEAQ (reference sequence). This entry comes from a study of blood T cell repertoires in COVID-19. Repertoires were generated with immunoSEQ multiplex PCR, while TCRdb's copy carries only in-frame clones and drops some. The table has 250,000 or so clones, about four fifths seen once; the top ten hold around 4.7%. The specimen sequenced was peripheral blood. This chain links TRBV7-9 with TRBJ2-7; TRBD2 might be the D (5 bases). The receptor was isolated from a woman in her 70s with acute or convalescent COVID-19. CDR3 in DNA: TGTGCCAGCAGCCGAACGGCGTCGGGAAACGAGCAGTACTTC. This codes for CASSRTASGNEQYF.